This entry describes one TCR beta chain. This clonotype was found a few times. Its specific antigen is unknown. Base qualities are missing; no much larger clone stands one base away. The instrument given in TCRdb is Illumina NovaSeq 6000. TCRalpha and TCRbeta cDNA libraries were constructed by 5'RACE with constant-segment primers, with sample barcodes and unique molecular identifiers being introduced. RNA was extracted from every sample with Trizol reagent. Libraries were amplified in two PCR steps, with a second sample barcode and Illumina TruSeq adapters added in the second step. Sequencing of the libraries was done on an Illumina NovaSeq, producing 2 x 150 bp paired-end reads. Under the source paper's analysis protocol: The reads were demultiplexed and collapsed into UMI-guided consensus sequences using migec v1.2.7. Using mixcr v2.1.11, UMI consensuses were aligned to TRA and TRB V and J templates and then assembled into clonotypes. A clonotype was counted as expanded or contracted only when both edgeR and NoisET called the clonotype significant, with the noise models trained on biological replicates. edgeR calls used a false discovery rate-adjusted p below 0.01 and a log2 fold-change threshold of 1. PCA with hierarchical clustering of max-normalized trajectories of the 1000 most abundant clonotypes was used as exploratory dynamics analysis. Each responding clone was given a CD4 or CD8 phenotype based on the CD4+ and CD8+ repertoires, which had been sequenced separately. Using fastp at Q25 and MiXCR, TCRdb reprocessed the public reads and kept productive beta chains. All rows with the same CDR3 protein become a single entry with the most common DNA and genes. Here the V and J calls rest on TCRdb's processing, not on the authors' analysis. This sample holds some 300,000 distinct CDR3 sequences; roughly 21% were observed only once. Over 20% of the sample belongs to the ten largest clones.

These data come from a study of T-cell memory formation after mild COVID-19 (dated by TCRdb to the early 2020s). Notes on the research overall: TCR sequence clusters from the two donors were found to be largely donor specific. Longitudinal TCRalpha and TCRbeta repertoire sequencing tracked T-cell clones expanding and contracting after mild COVID-19 in a couple of donors. Two young, previously healthy adult volunteers made up the cohort, one male and one female.

PBMCs were isolated by Ficoll-Paque density gradient centrifugation. The research as a whole found: Only a couple of mild cases were covered by the study, and larger cohorts that include severe cases with pre-infection samples were considered necessary. SARS-CoV-2 specificity of the second-wave clones peaking on day 37 was not confirmed. Clones that contracted from day 15 to 85 showed balanced CD4/CD8 phenotypes, whereas a second wave of clones that expanded from day 15 to 37 leaned towards CD4+. Contracting CD4+ clones turned up mainly in the CM and EM memory subsets, whereas EMRA was where CD8+ clones were enriched. Some responding clones were found in pre-infection memory, which suggests that pre-existing cross-reactive memory T cells took part in the SARS-CoV-2 response.

The germline V gene specifies KGHSH as CDR1 and LQKENI as CDR2. The CDR3 has 16 amino acids, counting the end cysteine and phenylalanine. Of the read, only the CDR3 DNA is kept; its 48 bases are in frame from base 1. After removal of 2 bases from V and 2 bases from J, the junction retains 8 bases not matched to a gene. The sample taken for sequencing was PBMCs or a T cell subset sorted from them (not recorded which). The rearrangement combines TRBV18 with TRBJ1-1; the central 7 bases match TRBD1. This TCR was sampled from a young man who had mild COVID-19 (a few samples of this study predate the infection). The sample titles of this study are shuffled in the database, so cell type and time point are left out; the donor was told from shared clones. For the CDR3, the sequence is CASSPRQGRGNTEAFF. The DNA is as follows: TGTGCCAGCTCACCAAGACAGGGTAGGGGTAACACTGAAGCTTTCTTT.